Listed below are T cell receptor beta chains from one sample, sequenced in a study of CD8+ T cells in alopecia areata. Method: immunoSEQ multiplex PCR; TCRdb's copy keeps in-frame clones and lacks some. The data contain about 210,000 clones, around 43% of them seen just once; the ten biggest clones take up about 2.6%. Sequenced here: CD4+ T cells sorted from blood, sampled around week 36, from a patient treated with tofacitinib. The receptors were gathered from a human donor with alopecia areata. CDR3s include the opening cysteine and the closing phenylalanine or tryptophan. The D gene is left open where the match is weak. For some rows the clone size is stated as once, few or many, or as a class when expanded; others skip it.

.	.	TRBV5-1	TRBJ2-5	CASSAERGTWETQYF	TGCGCCAGCAGCGCCGAGAGGGGGACATGGGAGACCCAGTACTTC
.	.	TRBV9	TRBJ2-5	CASSPGRVQETQYF	TGTGCCAGCAGCCCGGGACGAGTGCAAGAGACCCAGTACTTC
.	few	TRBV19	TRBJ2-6	CASSISVSGANVLTF	TGTGCCAGTAGTATCTCGGTCTCTGGGGCCAACGTCCTGACTTTC
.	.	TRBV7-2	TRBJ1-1	CASSLRGGATEAFF	TGTGCCAGCAGCTTAAGGGGAGGGGCCACTGAAGCTTTCTTT
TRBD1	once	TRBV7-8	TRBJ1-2	CASSETGAGGYTF	TGTGCCAGCAGCGAGACAGGGGCGGGTGGCTACACCTTC
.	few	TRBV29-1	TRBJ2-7	CSVPGPVSSYEQYF	TGCAGCGTCCCCGGCCCGGTGAGCTCCTACGAGCAGTACTTC
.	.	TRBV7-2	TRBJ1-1	CASGRQVGVNTEAFF	TGTGCCAGCGGGCGACAGGTTGGGGTGAACACTGAAGCTTTCTTT
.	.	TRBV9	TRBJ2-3	CASSVTFTDTQYF	TGTGCCAGCAGCGTCACTTTCACAGATACGCAGTATTTT
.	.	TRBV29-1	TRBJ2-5	CSVEPLETQYF	TGCAGCGTTGAACCCTTGGAGACCCAGTACTTC
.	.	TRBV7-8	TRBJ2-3	CASSPGGRTDTQYF	TGTGCCAGCAGCCCCGGCGGACGCACAGATACGCAGTATTTT
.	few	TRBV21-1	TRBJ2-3	CASSKARETDTQYF	TGTGCCAGCAGCAAAGCAAGGGAAACAGATACGCAGTATTTT
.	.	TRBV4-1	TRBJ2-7	CASSQDLAGAYEQYF	TGCGCCAGCAGCCAAGATTTAGCTGGGGCCTACGAGCAGTACTTC
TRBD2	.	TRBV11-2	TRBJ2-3	CASRRIGGRAPDTQYF	TGTGCCAGCAGGAGGATTGGCGGGAGGGCCCCAGATACGCAGTATTTT
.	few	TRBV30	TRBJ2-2	CAWSSRRTGELFF	TGTGCCTGGAGTAGCCGGAGGACCGGGGAGCTGTTTTTT
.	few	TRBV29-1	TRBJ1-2	CSVVQVGPGAGGYTF	TGCAGCGTTGTTCAAGTGGGGCCAGGGGCCGGTGGCTACACCTTC
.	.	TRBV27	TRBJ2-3	CAAKGNPPGDTQYF	TGTGCCGCCAAAGGTAACCCGCCCGGAGATACGCAGTATTTT
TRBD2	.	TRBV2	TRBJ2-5	CASSDITGLAGGMETQYF	TGTGCCAGCAGTGACATTACCGGACTAGCGGGAGGAATGGAGACCCAGTACTTC
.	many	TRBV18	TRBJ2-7	CASSSQQGPYEQYF	TGTGCCAGCTCATCCCAACAGGGACCGTACGAGCAGTACTTC
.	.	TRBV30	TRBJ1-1	CAWSPRLNTEAFF	TGTGCCTGGAGTCCTCGTTTGAACACTGAAGCTTTCTTT
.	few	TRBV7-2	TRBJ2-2	CASSLAPPGELFF	TGTGCCAGCAGCTTAGCTCCCCCCGGGGAGCTGTTTTTT
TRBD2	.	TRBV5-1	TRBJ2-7	CASSLAGGAQGYEQYF	TGCGCCAGCAGCTTGGCCGGGGGGGCGCAAGGTTACGAGCAGTACTTC
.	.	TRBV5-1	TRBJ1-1	CASSFTGPTREAFF	TGCGCCAGCAGCTTTACGGGGCCCACCCGGGAAGCTTTCTTT
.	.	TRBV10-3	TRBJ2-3	CAISERQATDTQYF	TGTGCCATCAGTGAGAGGCAGGCTACAGATACGCAGTATTTT
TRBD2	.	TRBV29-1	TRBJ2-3	CSVEAGGGDTQYF	TGCAGCGTTGAAGCGGGAGGGGGAGATACGCAGTATTTT
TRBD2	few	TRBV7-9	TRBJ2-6	CASSYPGGGSGANVLTF	TGTGCCAGCAGCTACCCCGGGGGGGGCTCTGGGGCCAACGTCCTGACTTTC
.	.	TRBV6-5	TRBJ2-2	CASSYEPLNTGELFF	TGTGCCAGCAGTTACGAGCCCCTAAACACCGGGGAGCTGTTTTTT
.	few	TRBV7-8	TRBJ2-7	CASSPEGLSSYEQYF	TGTGCCAGCAGCCCGGAGGGCCTTAGCTCCTACGAGCAGTACTTC
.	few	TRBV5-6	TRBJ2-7	CASRLGAAYEQYF	TGTGCCAGCAGACTCGGGGCAGCCTACGAGCAGTACTTC
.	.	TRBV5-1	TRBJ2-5	CASSQIPGRQETQYF	TGCGCCAGCAGCCAGATACCGGGGCGACAAGAGACCCAGTACTTC
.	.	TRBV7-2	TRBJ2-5	CASTPWGRSTQETQYF	TGTGCCAGCACCCCATGGGGTCGGAGCACACAAGAGACCCAGTACTTC
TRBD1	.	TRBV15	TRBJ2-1	CATSRATGGFNEQFF	TGTGCCACCAGCAGAGCTACAGGGGGCTTCAATGAGCAGTTCTTC
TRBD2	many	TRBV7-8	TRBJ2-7	CASSLRSTSGRREQYF	TGTGCCAGCAGCTTGAGAAGTACTAGCGGGAGGAGGGAGCAGTACTTC
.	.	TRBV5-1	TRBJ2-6	CASSLLGAGSSGANVLTF	TGCGCCAGCAGCTTGCTAGGAGCGGGTAGCTCTGGGGCCAACGTCCTGACTTTC
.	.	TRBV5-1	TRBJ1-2	CASSLEVPTNYGYTF	TGCGCCAGCAGCTTGGAGGTCCCGACTAACTATGGCTACACCTTC
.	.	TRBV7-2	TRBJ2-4	CASSLGGVAKNIQYF	TGTGCCAGCAGCTTAGGCGGGGTAGCCAAAAACATTCAGTACTTC
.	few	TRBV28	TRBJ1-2	CASSSGPMDYGYTF	TGTGCCAGCAGTTCCGGACCTATGGACTATGGCTACACCTTC
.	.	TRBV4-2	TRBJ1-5	CASSQVDRNQPQHF	TGTGCCAGCAGCCAAGTGGATAGAAATCAGCCCCAGCATTTT
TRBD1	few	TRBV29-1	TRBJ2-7	CSAHRGPANEQYF	TGCAGCGCCCACAGGGGGCCAGCGAACGAGCAGTACTTC
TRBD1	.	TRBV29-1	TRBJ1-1	CSARTGGVNTEAFF	TGCAGCGCCAGGACAGGGGGCGTGAACACTGAAGCTTTCTTT
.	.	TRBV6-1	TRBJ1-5	CASSRNRWDQPQHF	TGTGCCAGCAGTCGTAACAGGTGGGATCAGCCCCAGCATTTT